The following is a TCR beta chain sequence with its context. The target of this receptor is not known. No base-level quality is on record; no much larger clone is a single base apart. The CDR3 regions of human TCRbeta chains were analyzed by immunosequencing. The published analysis was carried out like this. Repertoire TCRs were checked for matches against a reference library of SARS-CoV-2-specific TCRs that had been generated using the MIRA antigen-specificity platform. Breadth meant the fraction of unique TCRs that were SARS-CoV-2-associated, whereas depth meant the fraction of total T cells that were SARS-CoV-2-associated. Using the MIRA data, each spike-specific TCR was assigned both to the spike region to which the TCR was reactive and to a CD4 or CD8 class. Log10-transformed breadth and depth values were compared by one-way ANOVA with Sidak's multiple comparisons tests. The clones in this table, taken by TCRdb from immuneACCESS, are in-frame only. Not every clone is retained; where verified, under half of the shortfall comes from an unresolved V gene, and the cause of the rest is unknown. The DNA gave D and trimming, while V, J and clone size come from that table. This sample holds roughly 58,000 clones; 85% to 90% were observed only once. The top ten constitute 6.1% of the sample.

The source of the sample is a study of T cell responses to AZD1222 COVID-19 vaccine listed by TCRdb under 2021. Turning to the overall study: A total of about 250 trial participants underwent TCR sequencing, of whom around 210 had received two doses of AZD1222 and about 25 had received two doses of the MenACWY control vaccine. Enrollment into the trials was organized by age into subgroups of 18-55, 56-69 and 70-plus years, and those subgroups contained roughly 150, 30 and 60 TCR-sequenced participants, respectively. What the authors observed across the whole study: Nearly half of unique spike-specific TCRs reportedly recognized epitopes outside regions mutated in the B.1.351 and B.1.1.7 variants. Because no samples from the day 14 peak response were available, repertoires could be characterized only after the peak T cell response. After two AZD1222 doses, spike-specific TCR breadth and depth were significantly higher than at day 0 and than in MenACWY recipients. Vaccine-associated CD4 TCRs spanned the whole spike protein, with dominant responses in regions 160-218 and 743-854. Participants were mostly white British and included more females than males, and it was suggested by the authors that clonal diversity may have been underestimated. Conclusions about previously exposed vaccinees are limited, since just a handful of AZD1222 recipients were seropositive for SARS-CoV-2 at baseline. In the small 56-69-year group, the increase in depth fell short of significance, most likely because of low power.

The germline V gene (reference sequence) provides CDR1 LGHDT and CDR2 YNNKEL. The CDR3 starts with the cysteine, ends with the phenylalanine, and has 18 residues. Only the CDR3 part of the read is kept: 54 bases, read in frame from the first base. V is pared back by 2 bases and J by 5 bases, with 24 bases lying between the germline termini. Per the publication, the time point label means: about 28 days (+/-7) after the second vaccine dose. AZD1222 recipients with second doses at about 4 weeks or about 12 weeks were pooled, because spike-specific TCR depth and breadth did not differ between schedules. Samples from vaccinated people were obtained from the UK trials COV001 and COV002, which included a single-blind randomized controlled phase 2/3 trial of AZD1222 (ChAdOx1 nCoV-19) in healthy adults. Trial participant PBMC samples were collected at day 0 and day 28 after the second dose for TCRbeta chain sequencing.

This clonotype was obtained from an adult who received the AZD1222 COVID-19 vaccine. The sequence is built from TRBV3-1 (or the pseudogene TRBV3-2) and TRBJ1-1, with the D segment identity uncertain. Source: peripheral blood, taken 28 days after the second AZD1222 dose. CDR3 loop: CASSQYRRAGVKRTEAFF. In nucleotide form, the sequence is TGTGCCAGCAGCCAATACCGTAGGGCCGGGGTTAAGAGGACTGAAGCTTTCTTT.